This TCR beta chain was profiled in a study of PD-1 blockade in classical Hodgkin lymphoma. The CDR3 extends over 17 amino acids. The V end lost 4 bases, the J end lost 5 bases, and 24 bases lay between the germline ends. CDR1 and CDR2 (germline): SGDLS, YYNGEE. Study outcomes and limitations: Why the repertoires differ is still unclear, perhaps disease activity or prior therapy. It was among complete responders that baseline diversity resembled that of newly diagnosed patients.

The sample holds one count of this clone. Its antigen is not known. Measured with immunoSEQ multiplex PCR; TCRdb has only the in-frame clones, and not every one. The data hold approximately 29,000 clones, with roughly four fifths observed a single time. Specified time point: cycle 4 day 1 (C4D1), after 6 weeks of nivolumab. Each patient experienced a relapse that followed autologous stem cell transplantation, and brentuximab vedotin exposure varied. This sequence was found in a human donor with classical Hodgkin lymphoma. The chain uses TRBV9 and TRBJ2-5; D might be TRBD2 (7 bases). This specimen consisted of peripheral blood mononuclear cells (PBMCs), obtained before the fourth cycle of nivolumab. As DNA, the CDR3 is TGTGCCAGCAGCAATCCCGTGGTGGGGGGGGGCCAGGAGACCCAGTACTTC. Its protein product is CASSNPVVGGGQETQYF.